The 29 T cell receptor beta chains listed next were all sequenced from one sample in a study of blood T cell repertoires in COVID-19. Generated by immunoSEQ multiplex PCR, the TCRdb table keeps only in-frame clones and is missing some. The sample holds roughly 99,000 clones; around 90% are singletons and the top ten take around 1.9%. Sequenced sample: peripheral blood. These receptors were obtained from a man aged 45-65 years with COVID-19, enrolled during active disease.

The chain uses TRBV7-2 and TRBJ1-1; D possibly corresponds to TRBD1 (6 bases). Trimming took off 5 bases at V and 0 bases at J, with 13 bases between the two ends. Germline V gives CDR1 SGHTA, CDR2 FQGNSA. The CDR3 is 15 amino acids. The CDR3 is CASSPTGIMNTEAFF. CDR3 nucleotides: TGTGCCAGCAGCCCCACAGGGATCATGAACACTGAAGCTTTCTTT.

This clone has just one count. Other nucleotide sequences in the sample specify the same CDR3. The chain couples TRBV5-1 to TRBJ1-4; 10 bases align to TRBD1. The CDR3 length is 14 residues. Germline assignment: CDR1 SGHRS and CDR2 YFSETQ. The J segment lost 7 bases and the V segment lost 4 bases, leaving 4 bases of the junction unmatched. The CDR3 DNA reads TGCGCCAGCAGCCCCGGACAGGGGGGTGAAAAACTGTTTTTT. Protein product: CASSPGQGGEKLFF.

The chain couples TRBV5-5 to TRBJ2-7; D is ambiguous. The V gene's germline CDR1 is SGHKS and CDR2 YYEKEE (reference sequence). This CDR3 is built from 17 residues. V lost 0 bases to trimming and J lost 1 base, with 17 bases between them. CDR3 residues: CASSLAIAFEFSYEQYF. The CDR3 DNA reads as TGTGCCAGCAGCTTGGCGATAGCCTTCGAATTTTCCTACGAGCAGTACTTC.

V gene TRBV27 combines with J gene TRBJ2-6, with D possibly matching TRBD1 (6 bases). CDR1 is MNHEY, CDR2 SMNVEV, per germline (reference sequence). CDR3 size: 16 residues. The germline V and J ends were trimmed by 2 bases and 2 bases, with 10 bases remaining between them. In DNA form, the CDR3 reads TGTGCCAGCAGTTTAGTGAACAGGGCTGGGGCCAACGTCCTGACTTTC. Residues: CASSLVNRAGANVLTF. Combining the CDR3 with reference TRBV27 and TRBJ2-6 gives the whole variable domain EAQVTQNPRYLITVTGKKLTVTCSQNMNHEYMSWYRQDPGLGLRQIYYSMNVEVTDKGDVPEGYKVSRKEKRNFPLILESPSPNQTSLYFCASSLVNRAGANVLTFGAGSRLTVL.

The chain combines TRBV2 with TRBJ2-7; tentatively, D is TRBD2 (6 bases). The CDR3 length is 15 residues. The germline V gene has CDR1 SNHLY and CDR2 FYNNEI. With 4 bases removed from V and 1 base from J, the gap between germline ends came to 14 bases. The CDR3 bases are TGTGCCAGCAGTGTTGATAGCGGAATATCCTACGAGCAGTACTTC. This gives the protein CASSVDSGISYEQYF. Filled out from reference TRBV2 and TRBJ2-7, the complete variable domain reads EPEVTQTPSHQVTQMGQEVILRCVPISNHLYFYWYRQILGQKVEFLVSFYNNEISEKSEIFDDQFSVERPDGSNFTLKIRSTKLEDSAMYFCASSVDSGISYEQYFGPGTRLTVT.

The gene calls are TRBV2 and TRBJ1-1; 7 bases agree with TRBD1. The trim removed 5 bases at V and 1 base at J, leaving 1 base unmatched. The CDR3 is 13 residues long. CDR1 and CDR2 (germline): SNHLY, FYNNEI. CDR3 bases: TGTGCCAGCAGTCAGGGGGAGAACACTGAAGCTTTCTTT. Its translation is CASSQGENTEAFF.

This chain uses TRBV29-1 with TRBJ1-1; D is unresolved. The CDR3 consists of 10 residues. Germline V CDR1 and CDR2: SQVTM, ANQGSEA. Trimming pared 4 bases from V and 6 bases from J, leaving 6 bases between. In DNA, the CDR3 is TGCAGCGTTGGCGGGCCTGAAGCTTTCTTT. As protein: CSVGGPEAFF.

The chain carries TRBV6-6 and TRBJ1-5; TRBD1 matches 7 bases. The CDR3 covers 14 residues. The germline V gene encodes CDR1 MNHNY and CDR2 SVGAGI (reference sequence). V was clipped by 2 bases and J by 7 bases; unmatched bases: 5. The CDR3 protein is CASSYDRDSQPQHF. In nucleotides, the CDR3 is TGTGCCAGCAGTTACGACAGGGACAGCCAGCCCCAGCATTTT.

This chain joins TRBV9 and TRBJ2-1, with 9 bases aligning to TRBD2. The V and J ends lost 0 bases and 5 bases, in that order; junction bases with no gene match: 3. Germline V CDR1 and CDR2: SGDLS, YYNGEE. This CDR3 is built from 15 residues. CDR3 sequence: CASSVDGTSNNEQFF. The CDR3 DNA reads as TGTGCCAGCAGCGTAGATGGGACTAGCAACAATGAGCAGTTCTTC.

The CDR3 DNA reads as TGTGCCAGCAGTTACTCGACTAGCGGGGGGGCTGAGCAGTTCTTC. It encodes CASSYSTSGGAEQFF. This chain uses TRBV6-2 or TRBV6-3 with TRBJ2-1; 14 bases agree with TRBD2. This CDR3 has 15 residues. Germline V lookup: CDR1 MNHEY, CDR2 SVGEGT. After removal of 0 bases from V and 9 bases from J, the junction contained 1 base not matched to a gene.

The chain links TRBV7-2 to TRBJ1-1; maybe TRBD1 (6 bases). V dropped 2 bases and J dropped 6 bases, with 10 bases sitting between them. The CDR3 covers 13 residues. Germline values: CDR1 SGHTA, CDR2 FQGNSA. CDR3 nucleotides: TGTGCCAGCAGCTTACTAACAGGGTCTGAAGCTTTCTTT. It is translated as CASSLLTGSEAFF.

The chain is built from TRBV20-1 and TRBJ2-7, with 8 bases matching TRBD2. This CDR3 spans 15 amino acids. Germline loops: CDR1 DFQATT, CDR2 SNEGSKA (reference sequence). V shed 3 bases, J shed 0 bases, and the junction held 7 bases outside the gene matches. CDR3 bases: TGCAGTGCTAGTCAAACCGGGACTAGCTCCTACGAGCAGTACTTC. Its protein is CSASQTGTSSYEQYF.

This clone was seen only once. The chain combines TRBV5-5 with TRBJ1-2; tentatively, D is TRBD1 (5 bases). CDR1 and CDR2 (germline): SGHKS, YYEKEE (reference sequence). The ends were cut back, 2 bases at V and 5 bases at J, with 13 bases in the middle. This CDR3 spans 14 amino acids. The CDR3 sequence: CASSFDSRLYGYTF. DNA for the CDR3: TGTGCCAGCAGCTTTGACAGCCGGTTATATGGCTACACCTTC.

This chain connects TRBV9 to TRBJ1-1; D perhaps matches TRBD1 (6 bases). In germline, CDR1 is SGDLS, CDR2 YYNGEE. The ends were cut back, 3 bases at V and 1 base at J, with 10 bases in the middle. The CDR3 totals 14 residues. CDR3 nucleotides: TGTGCCAGCAGCGAGTTGACAGGGAACACTGAAGCTTTCTTT. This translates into CASSELTGNTEAFF.

In nucleotides, the CDR3 is TGTGCCATCAGTGAAGGGACACTAAGTTCGGCTAGCTCTGGGGCCAACGTCCTGACTTTC. It encodes CAISEGTLSSASSGANVLTF. The chain links TRBV10-3 to TRBJ2-6; possibly TRBD1 for D (6 bases). Trimming took off 3 bases at V and 0 bases at J, with 21 bases between the two ends. This CDR3 has 20 amino acids. CDR1 is ENHRY, CDR2 SYGVKD, per germline.

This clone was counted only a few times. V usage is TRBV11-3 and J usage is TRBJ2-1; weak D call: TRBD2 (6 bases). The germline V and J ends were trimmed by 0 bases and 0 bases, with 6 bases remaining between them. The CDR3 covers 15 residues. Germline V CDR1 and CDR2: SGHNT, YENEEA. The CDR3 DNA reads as TGTGCCAGCAGCTTAGAGACTAGCTCCTACAATGAGCAGTTCTTC. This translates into CASSLETSSYNEQFF.

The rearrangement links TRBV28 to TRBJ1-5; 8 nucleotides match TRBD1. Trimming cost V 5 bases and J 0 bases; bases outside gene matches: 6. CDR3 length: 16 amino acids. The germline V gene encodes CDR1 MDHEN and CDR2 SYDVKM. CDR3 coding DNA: TGTGCCAGCAGTGACGGGACAGGACTTAGCAATCAGCCCCAGCATTTT. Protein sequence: CASSDGTGLSNQPQHF.

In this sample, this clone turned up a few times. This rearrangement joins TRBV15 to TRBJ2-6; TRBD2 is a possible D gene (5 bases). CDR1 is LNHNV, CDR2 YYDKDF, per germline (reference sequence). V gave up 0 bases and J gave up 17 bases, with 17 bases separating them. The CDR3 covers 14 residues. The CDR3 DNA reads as TGTGCCACCAGCAGAGACGTTGGAGGCCAACGTTTGACTTTC. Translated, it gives CATSRDVGGQRLTF.

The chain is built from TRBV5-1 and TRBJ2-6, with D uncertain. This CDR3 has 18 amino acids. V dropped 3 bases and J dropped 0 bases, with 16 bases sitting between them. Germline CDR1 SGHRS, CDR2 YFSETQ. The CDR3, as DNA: TGCGCCAGCAGCTATCTAACTATCCCCAGCTCTGGGGCCAACGTCCTGACTTTC. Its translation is CASSYLTIPSSGANVLTF.

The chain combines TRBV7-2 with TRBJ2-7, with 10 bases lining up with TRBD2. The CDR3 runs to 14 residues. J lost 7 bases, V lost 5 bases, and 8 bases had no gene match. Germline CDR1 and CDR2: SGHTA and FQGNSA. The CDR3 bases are TGTGCCAGCAGCCATACTAGCGGGGCCTGGGAGCAGTACTTC. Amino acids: CASSHTSGAWEQYF.

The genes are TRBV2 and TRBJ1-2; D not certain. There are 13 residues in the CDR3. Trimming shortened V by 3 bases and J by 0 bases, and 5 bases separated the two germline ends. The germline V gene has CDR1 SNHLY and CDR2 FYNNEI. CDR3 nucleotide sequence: TGTGCCAGCAGTGACGGTGCTAACTATGGCTACACCTTC. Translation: CASSDGANYGYTF.

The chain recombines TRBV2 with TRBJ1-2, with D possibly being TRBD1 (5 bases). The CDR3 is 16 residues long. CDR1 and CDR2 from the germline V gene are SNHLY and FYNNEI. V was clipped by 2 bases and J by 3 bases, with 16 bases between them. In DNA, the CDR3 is TGTGCCAGCAGTGAATCAAATCTCCCCAGGGACTATGGCTACACCTTC. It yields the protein CASSESNLPRDYGYTF.

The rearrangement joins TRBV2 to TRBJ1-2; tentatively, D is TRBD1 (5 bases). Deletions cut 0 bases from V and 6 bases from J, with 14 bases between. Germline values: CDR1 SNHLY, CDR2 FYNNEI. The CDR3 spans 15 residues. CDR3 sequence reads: CASSEATTVIDGYTF. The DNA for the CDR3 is TGTGCCAGCAGTGAAGCGACGACAGTCATCGATGGCTACACCTTC.

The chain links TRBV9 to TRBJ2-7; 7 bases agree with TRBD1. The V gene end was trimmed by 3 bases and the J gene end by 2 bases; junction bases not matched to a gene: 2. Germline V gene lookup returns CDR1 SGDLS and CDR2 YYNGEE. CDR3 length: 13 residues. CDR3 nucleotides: TGTGCCAGCAGCGGAACAGGGGCCTACGAGCAGTACTTC. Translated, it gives CASSGTGAYEQYF. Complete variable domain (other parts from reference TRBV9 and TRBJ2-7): DSGVTQTPKHLITATGQRVTLRCSPRSGDLSVYWYQQSLDQGLQFLIQYYNGEERAKGNILERFSAQQFPDLHSELNLSSLELGDSALYFCASSGTGAYEQYFGPGTRLTVT.

The CDR3 protein is CASSQDLLSSNTGELFF. CDR3 nucleotides: TGTGCCAGCAGCCAAGACCTTCTGTCGAGTAACACCGGGGAGCTGTTTTTT. This chain joins TRBV3-1 (or the pseudogene TRBV3-2) and TRBJ2-2; D not resolved. Between the trimmed V and J ends, which lost 0 bases and 2 bases, there was a span of 13 bases. The CDR3 spans 17 residues. Germline V gene sequence: CDR1 LGHDT, CDR2 YNNKEL (reference sequence).

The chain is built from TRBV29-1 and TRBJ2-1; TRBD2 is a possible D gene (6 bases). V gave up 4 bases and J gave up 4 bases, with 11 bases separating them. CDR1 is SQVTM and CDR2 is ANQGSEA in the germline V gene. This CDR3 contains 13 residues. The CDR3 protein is CSVAGTRYNEQFF. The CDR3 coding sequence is TGCAGCGTTGCTGGGACTCGGTACAATGAGCAGTTCTTC.

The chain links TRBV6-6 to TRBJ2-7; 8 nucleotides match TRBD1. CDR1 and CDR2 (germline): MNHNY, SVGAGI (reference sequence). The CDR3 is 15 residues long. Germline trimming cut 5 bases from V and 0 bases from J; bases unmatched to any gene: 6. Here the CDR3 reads CASSGQGWSSYEQYF. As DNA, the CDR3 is TGTGCCAGCAGTGGACAGGGTTGGAGCTCCTACGAGCAGTACTTC.

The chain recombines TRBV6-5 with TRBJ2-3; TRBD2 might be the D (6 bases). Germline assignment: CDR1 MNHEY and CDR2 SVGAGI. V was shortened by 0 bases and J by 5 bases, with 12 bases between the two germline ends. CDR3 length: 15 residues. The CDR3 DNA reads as TGTGCCAGCAGTTACTCGGTCCAGGGAGGAGATACGCAGTATTTT. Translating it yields CASSYSVQGGDTQYF.

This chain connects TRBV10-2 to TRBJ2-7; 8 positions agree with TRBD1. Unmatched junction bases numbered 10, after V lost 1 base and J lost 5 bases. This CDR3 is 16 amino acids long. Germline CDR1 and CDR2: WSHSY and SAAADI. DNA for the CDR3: TGCGCCAGCAGTGAGTGGAGGACAGGGATAGTGCACGAGCAGTACTTC. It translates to CASSEWRTGIVHEQYF.